Listed below are T cell receptor beta chains from one sample, sequenced in a study of blood T cell repertoires in COVID-19. Assay: immunoSEQ multiplex PCR; the TCRdb copy retains only in-frame clones and omits some. The sample lists about 160,000 clones, 70% to 90% occurring once. Sequencing was done on a sample of peripheral blood. These receptors were obtained from a woman aged 45-60 years with COVID-19, enrolled during active disease. Each CDR3 is given with its conserved first and last residue. The D gene is left open where the match is weak. Clone size is stated in some rows and not others, as once, few, many or a class when expanded.

D,J,V,size,CDR3,DNA
TRBD2,TRBJ2-5,TRBV18,-,CASSPRTSGGSQETQYF,TGTGCCAGCTCACCAAGGACTAGCGGGGGTTCCCAAGAGACCCAGTACTTC
-,TRBJ1-2,TRBV25-1,-,CASSETTGYYGYTF,TGTGCCAGCAGTGAAACAACAGGGTACTATGGCTACACCTTC
TRBD2,TRBJ2-5,TRBV19,-,CASSIGTSGGMRVETQYF,TGTGCCAGTAGTATTGGTACTAGCGGGGGTATGCGGGTAGAGACCCAGTACTTC
-,TRBJ1-1,TRBV19,once,CASTLFGATEAFF,TGTGCCAGTACATTGTTTGGGGCCACTGAAGCTTTCTTT
TRBD1,TRBJ1-4,TRBV12-5,-,CASGNRGATNEKLFF,TGTGCTAGTGGCAACAGGGGTGCAACTAATGAAAAACTGTTTTTT
-,TRBJ1-1,TRBV9,-,CASSVNSQRNTEAFF,TGTGCCAGCAGCGTAAACTCCCAACGGAACACTGAAGCTTTCTTT
-,TRBJ2-5,TRBV3-1/TRBV3-2,-,CASSPRGGPPTQYF,TGTGCCAGCAGCCCTCGCGGAGGGCCCCCCACCCAGTACTTC
-,TRBJ2-5,TRBV2,-,CASSEEPGQKRETQYF,TGTGCCAGCAGTGAAGAGCCGGGCCAAAAGCGGGAGACCCAGTACTTC
TRBD1,TRBJ2-5,TRBV10-3,once,CAISAKTGAVGETQYF,TGTGCCATCAGTGCCAAGACAGGGGCGGTAGGGGAGACCCAGTACTTC
TRBD1,TRBJ1-1,TRBV15,-,CATSSYPGQGTAEAFF,TGTGCCACCAGCAGTTACCCGGGACAGGGGACCGCTGAAGCTTTCTTT
TRBD2,TRBJ2-3,TRBV6-6,-,CASSYAGVVDTQYF,TGTGCCAGCAGTTACGCGGGGGTGGTAGATACGCAGTATTTT
-,TRBJ2-1,TRBV27,-,CASNLYSTGVPYNEQFF,TGTGCCAGCAACCTCTATTCGACAGGAGTTCCCTACAATGAGCAGTTCTTC
-,TRBJ2-3,TRBV24-1,-,CATSGGQEPTDTQYF,TGTGCCACCAGCGGGGGGCAGGAGCCCACAGATACGCAGTATTTT
-,TRBJ2-2,TRBV2,once,CASSDRTGELFF,TGTGCCAGCAGTGACCGGACCGGGGAGCTGTTTTTT
TRBD1,TRBJ1-5,TRBV9,-,CASSVEGAYSNQPQHF,TGTGCCAGCAGCGTAGAGGGGGCATATAGCAATCAGCCCCAGCATTTT
TRBD1,TRBJ2-5,TRBV7-8,-,CASSSRDRGLETQYF,TGTGCCAGCAGCTCCCGGGACAGGGGGCTAGAGACCCAGTACTTC
-,TRBJ2-5,TRBV5-6,-,CASSLVNQETQYF,TGTGCCAGCAGCTTGGTCAATCAAGAGACCCAGTACTTC
TRBD2,TRBJ2-7,TRBV11-2,-,CASSTTSGAPSEQYF,TGTGCCAGCAGCACAACTAGCGGGGCCCCCAGCGAGCAGTACTTC
TRBD1,TRBJ1-1,TRBV7-2,once,CASSLVGTALNTEAFF,TGTGCCAGCAGCTTAGTGGGGACAGCCTTGAACACTGAAGCTTTCTTT
-,TRBJ1-3,TRBV29-1,-,CSVVVWRISGNTIYF,TGCAGCGTTGTGGTCTGGAGGATCTCTGGAAACACCATATATTTT
TRBD2,TRBJ2-3,TRBV6-2/TRBV6-3,-,CASSYGGGVADTQYF,TGTGCCAGCAGTTACGGCGGGGGGGTGGCAGATACGCAGTATTTT
TRBD1,TRBJ1-1,TRBV5-1,many,CASHDRGIAEAFF,TGCGCCAGCCATGACAGGGGAATTGCTGAAGCTTTCTTT
-,TRBJ1-6,TRBV11-2,-,CASSPTESYNSPLHF,TGTGCCAGCAGCCCCACTGAATCCTATAATTCACCCCTCCACTTT
-,TRBJ1-6,TRBV12-3/TRBV12-4,-,CASSSGLGSPLHF,TGTGCCAGCAGTTCAGGGTTGGGTTCACCCCTCCACTTT
-,TRBJ2-2,TRBV9,-,CASSVDQGNTGELFF,TGTGCCAGCAGCGTAGACCAGGGGAACACCGGGGAGCTGTTTTTT
-,TRBJ1-2,TRBV28,-,CASSPGDSFQRGYTF,TGTGCCAGCAGCCCGGGAGACAGCTTTCAGAGGGGCTACACCTTC
-,TRBJ2-2,TRBV7-8,-,CASRPGLGTGELFF,TGTGCCAGCAGACCCGGACTGGGGACCGGGGAGCTGTTTTTT
-,TRBJ2-4,TRBV28,-,CASSFYSGVEGKNIQYF,TGTGCCAGCAGTTTTTATTCCGGGGTAGAGGGCAAAAACATTCAGTACTTC
-,TRBJ1-4,TRBV6-5,-,CASSYRGAKDEKLFF,TGTGCCAGCAGTTACCGGGGGGCGAAGGATGAAAAACTGTTTTTT
-,TRBJ1-2,TRBV20-1,-,CSAVDSGGYTF,TGCAGTGCAGTGGACAGTGGTGGCTACACCTTC
TRBD1,TRBJ1-1,TRBV2,-,CASSNRGTEAFF,TGTGCCAGCAGCAACAGGGGGACTGAAGCTTTCTTT
TRBD1,TRBJ1-6,TRBV9,-,CASSVAGGQGGNSPLHF,TGTGCCAGCAGCGTGGCAGGAGGACAGGGTGGTAATTCACCCCTCCACTTT
TRBD1,TRBJ2-5,TRBV11-3,-,CASSPSLGTVVGETQYF,TGTGCCAGCAGCCCCTCCCTCGGGACAGTGGTCGGGGAGACCCAGTACTTC
-,TRBJ2-1,TRBV7-3,-,CASSLTRSSYNEQFF,TGTGCCAGCAGCTTAACGCGTAGCTCCTACAATGAGCAGTTCTTC
-,TRBJ1-6,TRBV6-1,-,CASSELGRGTYNSPLHF,TGTGCCAGCAGTGAACTGGGCAGGGGAACCTATAATTCACCCCTCCACTTT
TRBD1,TRBJ1-2,TRBV6-5,-,CASRARTGGDYGYTF,TGTGCCAGCAGGGCAAGGACAGGGGGCGACTATGGCTACACCTTC
-,TRBJ1-5,TRBV12-3/TRBV12-4,-,CASSSTGNQPQHF,TGTGCCAGCAGCTCTACAGGGAATCAGCCCCAGCATTTT
-,TRBJ1-2,TRBV12-3/TRBV12-4,once,CASSLGYSYGYTF,TGTGCCAGCAGTTTAGGTTACAGCTATGGCTACACCTTC
-,TRBJ1-2,TRBV30,-,CAWSVQGSYGYTF,TGTGCCTGGAGTGTACAGGGTAGCTATGGCTACACCTTC
TRBD2,TRBJ2-1,TRBV2,-,CASSPTSGGGQEQFF,TGTGCCAGCAGTCCGACTAGCGGGGGCGGGCAGGAGCAGTTCTTC
TRBD2,TRBJ2-7,TRBV11-2,once,CASSLEALAGGAYEQYF,TGTGCCAGCAGCTTAGAAGCCCTGGCGGGGGGTGCCTACGAGCAGTACTTC
TRBD2,TRBJ2-1,TRBV9,-,CASSSRLAGSYNEQFF,TGTGCCAGCAGCTCTAGACTAGCGGGGTCCTACAATGAGCAGTTCTTC
-,TRBJ2-3,TRBV5-5,-,CASSTDWQTSSTDTQYF,TGTGCCAGCAGCACTGACTGGCAGACTTCTAGCACAGATACGCAGTATTTT
-,TRBJ1-1,TRBV7-2,-,CASSWGAQGGAFF,TGTGCCAGCAGCTGGGGCGCACAGGGCGGAGCTTTCTTT
-,TRBJ2-4,TRBV7-9,-,CASSPPTVAKNIQYF,TGTGCCAGCAGCCCACCGACAGTAGCCAAAAACATTCAGTACTTC
TRBD1,TRBJ2-2,TRBV5-4,-,CASTLGTGNTGELFF,TGTGCCAGCACCCTCGGGACAGGGAACACCGGGGAGCTGTTTTTT
-,TRBJ2-2,TRBV5-8,-,CASSLPGVNTGELFF,TGTGCCAGCAGCTTGCCAGGGGTGAACACCGGGGAGCTGTTTTTT
-,TRBJ1-2,TRBV9,-,CASSVAEADGYTF,TGTGCCAGCAGCGTAGCGGAGGCGGATGGCTACACCTTC
TRBD1,TRBJ2-7,TRBV7-9,-,CASSYGRDRGSYEQYF,TGTGCCAGCAGCTATGGCCGGGACAGGGGCTCCTACGAGCAGTACTTC
TRBD1,TRBJ2-7,TRBV14,-,CASSQPRQGIVTYEQYF,TGTGCCAGCAGCCAACCACGACAGGGGATCGTCACCTACGAGCAGTACTTC